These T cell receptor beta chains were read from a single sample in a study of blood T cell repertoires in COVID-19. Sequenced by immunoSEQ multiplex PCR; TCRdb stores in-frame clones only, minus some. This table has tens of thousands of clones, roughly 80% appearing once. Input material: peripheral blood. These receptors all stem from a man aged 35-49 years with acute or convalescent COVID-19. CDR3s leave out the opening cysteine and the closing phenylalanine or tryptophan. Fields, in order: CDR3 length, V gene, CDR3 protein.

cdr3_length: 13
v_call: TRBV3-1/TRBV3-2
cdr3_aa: ASTLKRGREETQY

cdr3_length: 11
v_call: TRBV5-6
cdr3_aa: ASSLALNQPQH

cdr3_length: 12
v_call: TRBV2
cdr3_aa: ASSEGGRGNIQY

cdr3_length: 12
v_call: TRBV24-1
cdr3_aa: ATTAGRYGTEAF

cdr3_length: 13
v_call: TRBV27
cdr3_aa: ASSRDRDRTYEQY

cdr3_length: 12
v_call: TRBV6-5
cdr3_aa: ASSYSRMNTEAF

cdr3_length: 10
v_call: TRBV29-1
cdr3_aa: SVVEGVETQY

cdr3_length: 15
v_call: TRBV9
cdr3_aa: ASSPGWDSAGNQPQH

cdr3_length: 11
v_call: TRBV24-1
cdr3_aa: ATLGGGYNEQF

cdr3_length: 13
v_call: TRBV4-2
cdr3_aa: ASSSGASGTDTQY

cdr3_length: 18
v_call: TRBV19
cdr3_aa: ASSMGNIRTSRTSTDTQY

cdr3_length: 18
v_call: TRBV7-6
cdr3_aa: ASRPQMPGHLLSLADTQY

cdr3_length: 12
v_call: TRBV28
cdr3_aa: ASRLGQLNSPLH

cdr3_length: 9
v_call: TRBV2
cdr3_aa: ASSLTAGYT

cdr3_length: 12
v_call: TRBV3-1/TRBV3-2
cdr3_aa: ASSLRTGNYGYT

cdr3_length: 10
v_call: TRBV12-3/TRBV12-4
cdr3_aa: ASSHSSYEQY

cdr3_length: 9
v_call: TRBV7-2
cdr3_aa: ASSPFGQPF

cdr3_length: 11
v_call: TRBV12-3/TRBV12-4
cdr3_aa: ASSPETALPKY

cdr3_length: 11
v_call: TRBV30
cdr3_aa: AWSSGYRYGYT

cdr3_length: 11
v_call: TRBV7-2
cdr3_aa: ASSYDRGYGYT

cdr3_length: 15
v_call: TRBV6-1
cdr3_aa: ASSGGRRQGASGELF

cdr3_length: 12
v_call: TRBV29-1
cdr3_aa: SVARSDTTDTQY

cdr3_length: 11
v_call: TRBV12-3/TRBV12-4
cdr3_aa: ASSSLQDSPLH

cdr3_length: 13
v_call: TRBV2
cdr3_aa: ASSQRQGVHQPQH

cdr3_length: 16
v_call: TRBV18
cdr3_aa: ASSPGDRGRLQQETQY

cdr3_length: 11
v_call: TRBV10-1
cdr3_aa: ASSDPGTGKQF

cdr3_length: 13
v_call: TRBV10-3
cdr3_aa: AIRAPVAGGETQY